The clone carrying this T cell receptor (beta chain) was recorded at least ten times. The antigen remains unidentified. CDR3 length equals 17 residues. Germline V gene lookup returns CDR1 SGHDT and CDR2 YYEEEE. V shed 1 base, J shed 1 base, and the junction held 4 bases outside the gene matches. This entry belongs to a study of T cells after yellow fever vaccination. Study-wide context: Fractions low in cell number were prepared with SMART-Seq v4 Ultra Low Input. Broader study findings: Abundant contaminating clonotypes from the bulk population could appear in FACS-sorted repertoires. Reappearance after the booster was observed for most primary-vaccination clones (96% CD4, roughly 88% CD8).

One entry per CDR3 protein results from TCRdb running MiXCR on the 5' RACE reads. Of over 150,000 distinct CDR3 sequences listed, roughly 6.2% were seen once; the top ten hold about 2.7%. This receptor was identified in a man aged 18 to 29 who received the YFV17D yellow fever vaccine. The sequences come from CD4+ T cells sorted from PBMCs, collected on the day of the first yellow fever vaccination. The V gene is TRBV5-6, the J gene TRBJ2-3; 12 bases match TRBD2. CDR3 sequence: CASSLTSGGRGTDTQYF. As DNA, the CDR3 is TGTGCCAGCAGCTTGACTAGCGGGGGGCGGGGCACAGATACGCAGTATTTT.